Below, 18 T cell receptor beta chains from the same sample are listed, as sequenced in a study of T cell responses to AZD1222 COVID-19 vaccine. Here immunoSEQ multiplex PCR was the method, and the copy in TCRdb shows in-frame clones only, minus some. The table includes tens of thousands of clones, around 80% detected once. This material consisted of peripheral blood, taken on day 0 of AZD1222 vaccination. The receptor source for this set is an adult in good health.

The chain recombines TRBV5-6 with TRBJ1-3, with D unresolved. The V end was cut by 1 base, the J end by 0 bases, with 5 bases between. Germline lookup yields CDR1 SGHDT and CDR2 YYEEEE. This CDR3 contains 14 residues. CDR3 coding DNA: TGTGCCAGCAGCTTGACAACCTCTGGAAACACCATATATTTT. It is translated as CASSLTTSGNTIYF.

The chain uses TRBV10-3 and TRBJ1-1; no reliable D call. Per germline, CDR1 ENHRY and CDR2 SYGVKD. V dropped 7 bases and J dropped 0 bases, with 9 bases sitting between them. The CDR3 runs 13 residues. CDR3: CAIKVTVNTEAFF. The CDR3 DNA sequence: TGTGCCATCAAGGTGACGGTGAACACTGAAGCTTTCTTT.

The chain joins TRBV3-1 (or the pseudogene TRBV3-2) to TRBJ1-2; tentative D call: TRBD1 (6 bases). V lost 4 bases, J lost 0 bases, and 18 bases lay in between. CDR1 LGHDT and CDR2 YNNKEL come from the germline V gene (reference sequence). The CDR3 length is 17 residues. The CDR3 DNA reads TGTGCCAGCAGCCCCACAGAAGACGACAGGCCTAACTATGGCTACACCTTC. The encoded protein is CASSPTEDDRPNYGYTF.

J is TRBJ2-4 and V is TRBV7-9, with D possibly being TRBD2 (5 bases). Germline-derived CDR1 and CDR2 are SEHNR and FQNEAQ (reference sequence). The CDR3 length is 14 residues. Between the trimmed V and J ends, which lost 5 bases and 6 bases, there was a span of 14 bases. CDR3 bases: TGTGCCAGCAGCGCAAACTATGCGGGAAACATTCAGTACTTC. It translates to CASSANYAGNIQYF.

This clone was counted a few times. The CDR3 DNA follows: TGCGCCAGCGAGGGGGGAAACGAAAAACTGTTTTTT. As protein: CASEGGNEKLFF. This sequence joins TRBV4-1 and TRBJ1-4; weak D call: TRBD1 (6 bases). The CDR3 loop spans 12 amino acids. V dropped 8 bases and J dropped 8 bases, with 12 bases sitting between them. From germline, CDR1 is MGHRA and CDR2 YSYEKL.

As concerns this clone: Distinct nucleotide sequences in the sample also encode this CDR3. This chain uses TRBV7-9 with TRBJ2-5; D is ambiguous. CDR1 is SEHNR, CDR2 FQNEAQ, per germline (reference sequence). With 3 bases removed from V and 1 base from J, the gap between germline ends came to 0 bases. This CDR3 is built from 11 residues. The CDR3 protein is CASSFQETQYF. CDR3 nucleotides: TGTGCCAGCAGCTTCCAAGAGACCCAGTACTTC.

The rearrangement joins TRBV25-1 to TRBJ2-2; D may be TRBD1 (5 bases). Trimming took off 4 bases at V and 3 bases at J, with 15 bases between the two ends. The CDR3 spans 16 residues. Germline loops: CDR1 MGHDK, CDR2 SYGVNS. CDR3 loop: CASSGVGVIDTGELFF. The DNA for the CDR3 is TGTGCCAGCAGTGGAGTAGGGGTGATCGACACCGGGGAGCTGTTTTTT.

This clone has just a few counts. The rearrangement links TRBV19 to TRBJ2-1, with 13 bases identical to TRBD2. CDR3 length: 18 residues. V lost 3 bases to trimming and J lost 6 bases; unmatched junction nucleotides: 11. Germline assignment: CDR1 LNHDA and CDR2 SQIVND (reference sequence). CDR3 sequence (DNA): TGTGCCAGTAGTATTTACTGGGTACTAGCGGGGGGGCGCAATGAGCAGTTCTTC. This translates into CASSIYWVLAGGRNEQFF.

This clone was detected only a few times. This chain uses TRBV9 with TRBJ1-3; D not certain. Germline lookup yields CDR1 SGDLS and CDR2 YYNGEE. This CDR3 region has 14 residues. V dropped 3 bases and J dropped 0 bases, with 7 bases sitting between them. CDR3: CASSGTSSGNTIYF. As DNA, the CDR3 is TGTGCCAGCAGCGGAACGAGCTCTGGAAACACCATATATTTT.

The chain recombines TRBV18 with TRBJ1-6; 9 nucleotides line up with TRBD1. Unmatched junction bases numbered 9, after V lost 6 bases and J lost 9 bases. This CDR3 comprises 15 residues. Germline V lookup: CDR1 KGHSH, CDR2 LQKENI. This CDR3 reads CASSPGQGLGSPLHF. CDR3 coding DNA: TGTGCCAGCTCCCCAGGACAGGGGCTCGGTTCACCCCTCCACTTT. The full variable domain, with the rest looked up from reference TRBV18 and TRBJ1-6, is NAGVMQNPRHLVRRRGQEARLRCSPMKGHSHVYWYRQLPEEGLKFMVYLQKENIIDESGMPKERFSAEFPKEGPSILRIQQVVRGDSAAYFCASSPGQGLGSPLHFGNGTRLTVT.

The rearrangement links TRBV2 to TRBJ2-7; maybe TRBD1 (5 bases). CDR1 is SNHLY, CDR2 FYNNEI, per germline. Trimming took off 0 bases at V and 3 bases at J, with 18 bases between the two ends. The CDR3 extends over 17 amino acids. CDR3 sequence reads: CASSEARTLLRGYEQYF. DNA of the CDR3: TGTGCCAGCAGTGAAGCGAGAACGCTCCTAAGGGGCTACGAGCAGTACTTC. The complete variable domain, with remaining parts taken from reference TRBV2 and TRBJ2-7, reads EPEVTQTPSHQVTQMGQEVILRCVPISNHLYFYWYRQILGQKVEFLVSFYNNEISEKSEIFDDQFSVERPDGSNFTLKIRSTKLEDSAMYFCASSEARTLLRGYEQYFGPGTRLTVT.

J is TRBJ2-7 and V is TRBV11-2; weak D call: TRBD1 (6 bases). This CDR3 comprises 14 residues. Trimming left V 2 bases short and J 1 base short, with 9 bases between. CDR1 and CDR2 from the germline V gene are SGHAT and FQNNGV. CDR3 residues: CASSLRTVSYEQYF. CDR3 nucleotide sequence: TGTGCCAGCAGCTTAAGGACAGTTTCCTACGAGCAGTACTTC.

The chain's CDR3 is CASSPRRELLAKNIQYF. The DNA for the CDR3 is TGTGCCAGTAGTCCCCGCCGGGAACTTCTAGCCAAAAACATTCAGTACTTC. V and J are TRBV19 and TRBJ2-4, with D perhaps TRBD2 (5 bases). This CDR3 contains 17 residues. From germline, CDR1 is LNHDA and CDR2 SQIVND (reference sequence). Trimming stripped 5 bases from V and 0 bases from J, with 17 bases between.

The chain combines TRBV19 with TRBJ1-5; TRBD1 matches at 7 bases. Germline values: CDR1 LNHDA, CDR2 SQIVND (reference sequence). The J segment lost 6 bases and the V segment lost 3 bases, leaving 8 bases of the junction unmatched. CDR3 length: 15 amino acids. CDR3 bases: TGTGCCAGTAGTATGGGAGGGGGCAGGGGTCAGCCCCAGCATTTT. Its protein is CASSMGGGRGQPQHF.

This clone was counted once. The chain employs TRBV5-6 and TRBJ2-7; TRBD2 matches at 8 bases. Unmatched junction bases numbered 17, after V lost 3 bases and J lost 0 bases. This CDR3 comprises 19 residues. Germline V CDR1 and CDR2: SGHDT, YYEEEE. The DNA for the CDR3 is TGTGCCAGCAGCTGGGCTTTGGAGCGGGGGTTGATTTCCTCCTACGAGCAGTACTTC. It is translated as CASSWALERGLISSYEQYF.

In nucleotides, the CDR3 is TGTGCCACCAGTGATACTGAGCGGCCCTATGGCTACACCTTC. This encodes CATSDTERPYGYTF. The V gene is TRBV24-1, the J gene TRBJ1-2; D call uncertain. The CDR3 spans 14 residues. Trimming shortened V by 3 bases and J by 4 bases, and 11 bases separated the two germline ends. CDR1 is KGHDR, CDR2 SFDVKD, per germline.

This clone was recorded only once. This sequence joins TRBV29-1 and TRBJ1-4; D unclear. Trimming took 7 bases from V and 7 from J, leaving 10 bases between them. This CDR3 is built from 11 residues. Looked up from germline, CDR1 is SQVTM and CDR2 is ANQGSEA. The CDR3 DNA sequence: TGCAGCGGAGGGAATAGTGAAAAACTGTTTTTT. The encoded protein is CSGGNSEKLFF.

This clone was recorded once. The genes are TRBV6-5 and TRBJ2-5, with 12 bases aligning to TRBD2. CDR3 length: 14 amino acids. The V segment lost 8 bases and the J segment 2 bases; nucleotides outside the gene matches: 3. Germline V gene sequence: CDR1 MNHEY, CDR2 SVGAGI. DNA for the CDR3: TGTGCCAGCGGACTAGCGGGGACTCAAGAGACCCAGTACTTC. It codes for CASGLAGTQETQYF.